The present T cell receptor (beta chain) was sequenced within a study of blood T cell repertoires in COVID-19. Study-wide context: Sample material is recorded as cDNA or gDNA derived from T cells, B-cell-depleted T cells, or PBMCs.

Trimming took off 10 bases at V and 0 bases at J, with 16 bases between the two ends. Germline lookup yields CDR1 ENHRY and CDR2 SYGVKD. The CDR3 length is 14 residues. As processed by the authors: Reference gene primer amplification gave nucleated cell count estimates. The table came from immunoSEQ multiplex PCR; TCRdb's copy has only in-frame clones and leaves some out. That table furnishes V, J and clone size, whereas the DNA furnished D and trimming. This sample has 100,000 to 150,000 clones, with about four fifths found just once. The receptor was isolated from a man in his 60s with acute or convalescent COVID-19. Sequencing was done on a sample of peripheral blood. This chain connects TRBV10-3 to TRBJ2-7, with D maybe TRBD2 (6 bases). The chain's CDR3 is CATGDSYASYEQYF. In nucleotides, the CDR3 is TGTGCCACCGGGGACTCCTATGCCTCCTACGAGCAGTACTTC.